Below, 7 T cell receptor beta chains from the same sample are listed, as sequenced in a study of T cell responses to AZD1222 COVID-19 vaccine. Profiled with immunoSEQ multiplex PCR; TCRdb holds only in-frame clones, not every one. The sample lists roughly 180,000 clones; approximately 93% were seen once. The sample was peripheral blood, taken 28 days after the second AZD1222 dose. The receptors stem from an adult who received the AZD1222 COVID-19 vaccine.

This chain links TRBV3-1 (or the pseudogene TRBV3-2) with TRBJ2-5; perhaps D is TRBD1 or TRBD2 (5 bases each). This CDR3 is 13 amino acids long. Trimming left V 4 bases short and J 5 bases short, with 11 bases between. CDR1 and CDR2 from the germline V gene are LGHDT and YNNKEL (reference sequence). The CDR3 sequence is CASSLRDGETQYF. The CDR3, as DNA: TGTGCCAGCAGCCTCCGGGACGGCGAGACCCAGTACTTC.

For this clone: Different DNA sequences within this sample yield the same CDR3. The chain carries TRBV19 and TRBJ1-2; D is perhaps TRBD1 (5 bases). The germline gives CDR1 LNHDA, CDR2 SQIVND (reference sequence). There are 14 residues in the CDR3. Trimming took off 4 bases at V and 0 bases at J, with 9 bases between the two ends. CDR3 amino acids: CASSRDRTNYGYTF. The CDR3 DNA is TGTGCCAGTAGTAGGGACCGGACTAACTATGGCTACACCTTC.

The chain joins TRBV7-2 to TRBJ1-1; no definite D call. The V gene's germline CDR1 is SGHTA and CDR2 FQGNSA. The CDR3 is 13 residues long. V was pared by 3 bases and J by 3 bases, with 8 bases between. CDR3 sequence (DNA): TGTGCCAGCAGCTTCGGACCGGACACTGAAGCTTTCTTT. Translation gives CASSFGPDTEAFF.

The CDR3 DNA is TGTGCCAGCTCACCACCGAGAGGGGTCGTTTCTGGAAACACCATATATTTT. Translated, it gives CASSPPRGVVSGNTIYF. This chain uses TRBV18 with TRBJ1-3; perhaps TRBD1 as D (5 bases). The CDR3 totals 17 residues. Trimming took 0 bases from V and 1 from J, leaving 13 bases between them. Germline-derived CDR1 and CDR2 are KGHSH and LQKENI.

The rearrangement links TRBV7-2 to TRBJ2-1; unclear D gene. The CDR3 covers 16 residues. Trimming left V 6 bases short and J 0 bases short, with 15 bases between. Germline V gene sequence: CDR1 SGHTA, CDR2 FQGNSA. The CDR3 sequence is CASSRTTSSSYNEQFF. The CDR3 DNA is TGTGCCAGCAGTCGAACTACATCGAGCTCCTACAATGAGCAGTTCTTC.

V and J are TRBV6-5 and TRBJ1-3; the D is unclear. The CDR3 contains 15 residues. Germline loops: CDR1 MNHEY, CDR2 SVGAGI. The V and J ends lost 0 bases and 2 bases respectively, with 8 bases between them. For the CDR3, the DNA is TGTGCCAGCAGTTACTCGATCTTCACTGGAAACACCATATATTTT. Its translation is CASSYSIFTGNTIYF.

This rearrangement joins TRBV9 to TRBJ2-1; 10 nucleotides agree with TRBD2. V trimming: 0 bases; J trimming: 6 bases; junction bases outside the gene matches: 9. Germline CDR1 and CDR2: SGDLS and YYNGEE. The CDR3 extends over 17 amino acids. The CDR3 DNA reads TGTGCCAGCAGCGTAGTGTCTAGCGGGAGTCTGGGCAATGAGCAGTTCTTC. Translated, it gives CASSVVSSGSLGNEQFF.